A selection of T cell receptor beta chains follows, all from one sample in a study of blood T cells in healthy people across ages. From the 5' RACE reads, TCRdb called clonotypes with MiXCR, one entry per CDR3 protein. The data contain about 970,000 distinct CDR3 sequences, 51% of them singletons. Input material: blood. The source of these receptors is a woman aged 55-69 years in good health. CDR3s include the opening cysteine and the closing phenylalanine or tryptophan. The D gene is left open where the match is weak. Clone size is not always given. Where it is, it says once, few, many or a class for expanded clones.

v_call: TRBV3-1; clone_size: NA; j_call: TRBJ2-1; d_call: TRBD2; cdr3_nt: TGTGCCAGCAGCCAAGCCCTAGCGGGAGGGCAGAATGAGCAGTTCTTC; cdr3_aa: CASSQALAGGQNEQFF
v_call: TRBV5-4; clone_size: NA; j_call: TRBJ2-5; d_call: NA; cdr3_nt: TGTGCCAGCAGCTTGTATTACAGGGAGACCCAGTACTTC; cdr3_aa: CASSLYYRETQYF
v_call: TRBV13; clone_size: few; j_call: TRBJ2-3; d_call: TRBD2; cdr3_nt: TGTGCCAGCAGCAGCCGGCGGGAGGGATCGTTTGATACGCAGTATTTT; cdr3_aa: CASSSRREGSFDTQYF
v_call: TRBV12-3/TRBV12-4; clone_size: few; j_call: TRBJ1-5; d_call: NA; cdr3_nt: TGTGCCAGCACACTGGGGGGGGCTAATCAGCCCCAGCATTTT; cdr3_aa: CASTLGGANQPQHF
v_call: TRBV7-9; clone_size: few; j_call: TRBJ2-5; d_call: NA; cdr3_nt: TGTGCCAGCAGCCCCCCCGTGGGCCAAGAGACCCAGTACTTC; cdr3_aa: CASSPPVGQETQYF
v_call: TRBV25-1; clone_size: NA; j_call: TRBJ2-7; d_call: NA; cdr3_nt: TGTGCCAGCACATACGGGACACCCACCTACGAGCAGTACTTC; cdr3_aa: CASTYGTPTYEQYF
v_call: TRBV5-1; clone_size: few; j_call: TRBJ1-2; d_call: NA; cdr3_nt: TGCGCCAGCAGCTTTAACGCCGACTATGGCTACACCTTC; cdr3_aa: CASSFNADYGYTF
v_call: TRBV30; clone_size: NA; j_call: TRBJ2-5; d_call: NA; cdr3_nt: TGTGCCTGGAACAGTTACAATGAGCAGTACTTC; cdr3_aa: CAWNSYNEQYF
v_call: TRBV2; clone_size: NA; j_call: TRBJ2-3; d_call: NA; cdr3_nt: TGTGCCAGCAGCCCGAACCGGGGGGATACGCAGTATTTT; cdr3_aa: CASSPNRGDTQYF
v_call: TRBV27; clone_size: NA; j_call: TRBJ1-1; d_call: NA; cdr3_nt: TGTGCCAGCAGCGGAGGTGAACCAGCGAACACTGAAGCTTTCTTT; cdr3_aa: CASSGGEPANTEAFF
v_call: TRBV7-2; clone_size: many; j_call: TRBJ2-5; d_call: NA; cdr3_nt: TGCGCCAGCAGCTCGCGGGAGACCCAGTACTTC; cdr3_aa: CASSSRETQYF
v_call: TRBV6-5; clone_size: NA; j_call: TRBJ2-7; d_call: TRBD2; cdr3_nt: TGTGCCAGCTCGGAAGCGGGAGATCGGGCACACGAGCAGTACTTC; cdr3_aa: CASSEAGDRAHEQYF
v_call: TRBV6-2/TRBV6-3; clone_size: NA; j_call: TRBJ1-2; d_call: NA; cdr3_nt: TGTGCCAGCAGTTTCACCCTTGGTCCCTATGGCTACACCTTC; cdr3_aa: CASSFTLGPYGYTF
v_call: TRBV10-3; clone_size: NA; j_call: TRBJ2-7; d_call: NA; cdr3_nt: TGTGCCATCAGTCAGGCAGGAACCTACGAGCAGTACTTC; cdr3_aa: CAISQAGTYEQYF
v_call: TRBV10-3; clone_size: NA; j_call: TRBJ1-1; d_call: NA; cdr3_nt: TGTGCCTCTAGGACACCCCAGGACGCTGAAGCTTTCTTT; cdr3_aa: CASRTPQDAEAFF
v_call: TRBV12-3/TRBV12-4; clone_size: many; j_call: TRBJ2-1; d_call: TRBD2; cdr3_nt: TGTGCCAGCGTCCGCGGAGCGGGGGACCGAACTACCAATGAGCAGTTCTTC; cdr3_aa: CASVRGAGDRTTNEQFF
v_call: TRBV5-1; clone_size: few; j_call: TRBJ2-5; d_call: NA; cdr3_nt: TGCGCCAGCAGCGGCCGAACCTCGGGTCCGCAAGAGACCCAGTACTTC; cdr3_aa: CASSGRTSGPQETQYF
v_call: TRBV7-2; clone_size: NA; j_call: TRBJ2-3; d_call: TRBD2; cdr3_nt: TGTGCCAGCAGCCTCATAGCGGGAGCTCTGGATACGCAGTATTTT; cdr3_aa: CASSLIAGALDTQYF
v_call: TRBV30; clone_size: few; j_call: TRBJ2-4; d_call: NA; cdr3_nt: TGTGCCTGGAGTGTGGGGGGTCTAGACATTCAGTACTTC; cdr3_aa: CAWSVGGLDIQYF
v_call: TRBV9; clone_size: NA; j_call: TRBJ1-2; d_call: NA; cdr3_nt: TGTGCCAGCAGTTCCAAAAATGGACCTAACTATGGCTACACCTTC; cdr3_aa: CASSSKNGPNYGYTF
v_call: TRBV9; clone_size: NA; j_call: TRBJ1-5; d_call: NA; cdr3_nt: TGTGCCAGCAGCGTAGGTAGGGCGAGCAATCAGCCCCAGCATTTT; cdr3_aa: CASSVGRASNQPQHF
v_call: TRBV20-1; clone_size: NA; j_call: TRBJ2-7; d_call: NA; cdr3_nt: TGCAGTGCTAGAGAGCAGGTTTTCTACGAGCAGTACTTC; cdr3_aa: CSAREQVFYEQYF
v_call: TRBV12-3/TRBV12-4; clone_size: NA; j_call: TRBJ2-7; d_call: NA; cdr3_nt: TGTGCCAGCACCATGGGACACCCGGCTGGCGAGCAGTACTTC; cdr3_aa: CASTMGHPAGEQYF
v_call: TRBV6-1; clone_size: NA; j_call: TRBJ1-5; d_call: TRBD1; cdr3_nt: TGTGCCAGCAGTGAATGGTCGGACAGGGCACGGCAGCCCCAGCATTTT; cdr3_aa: CASSEWSDRARQPQHF
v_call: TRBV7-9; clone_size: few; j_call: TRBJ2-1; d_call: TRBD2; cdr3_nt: TGTGCCAGCAGCCCGGGGGGACGTTTAAATGAGCAGTTCTTC; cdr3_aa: CASSPGGRLNEQFF
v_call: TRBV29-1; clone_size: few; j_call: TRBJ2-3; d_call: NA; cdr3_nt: TGCAGCTCCAGACTAGTATTGCGCACAGATACGCAGTATTTT; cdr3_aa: CSSRLVLRTDTQYF
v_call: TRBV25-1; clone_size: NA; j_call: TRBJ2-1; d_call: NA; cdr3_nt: TGTGCCAGCAGTGAACCGACATCGGGCGGTTACAATGAGCAGTTCTTC; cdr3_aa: CASSEPTSGGYNEQFF
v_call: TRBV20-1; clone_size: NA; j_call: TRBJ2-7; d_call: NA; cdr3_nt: TGCAGTGCTAGGAAGGGGATCTACGAGCAGTACTTC; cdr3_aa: CSARKGIYEQYF
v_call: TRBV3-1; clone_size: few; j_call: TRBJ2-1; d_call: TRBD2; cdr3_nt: TGTGCCAGCAGCCAGGGTACTAGCGCGCCCTACAATGAGCAGTTCTTC; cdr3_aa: CASSQGTSAPYNEQFF
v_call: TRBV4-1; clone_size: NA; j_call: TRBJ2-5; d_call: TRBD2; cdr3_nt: TGCGCCAGCAGCCCAACGCCGCTAGCGGGGCAAGAGACCCAGTACTTC; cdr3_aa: CASSPTPLAGQETQYF
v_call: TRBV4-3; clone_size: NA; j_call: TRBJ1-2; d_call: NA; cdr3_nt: TGCGCCAGCAGCCAAGAAGGTCGGGCGCGAGGCTACACCTTC; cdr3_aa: CASSQEGRARGYTF
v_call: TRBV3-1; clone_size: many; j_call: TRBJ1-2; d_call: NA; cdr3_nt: TGTGCCAGCAGCCATAAGGGATCTAACTATGGCTACACCTTC; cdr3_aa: CASSHKGSNYGYTF
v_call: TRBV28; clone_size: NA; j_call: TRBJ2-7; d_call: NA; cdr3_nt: TGTGCCAGCAGGTTTTCAGGGAGCGACGAGCAGTACTTC; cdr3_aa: CASRFSGSDEQYF
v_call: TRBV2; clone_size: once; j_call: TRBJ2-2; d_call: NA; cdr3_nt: TGTGCCAGCATCGACAGGTTTCTCACCGGGGAGCTGTTTTTT; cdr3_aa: CASIDRFLTGELFF
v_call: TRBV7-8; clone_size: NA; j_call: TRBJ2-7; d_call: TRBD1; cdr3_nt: TGTGCCAGCAGCGAGAAGGGACAGGGGGGCGAGCAGTACTTC; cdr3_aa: CASSEKGQGGEQYF
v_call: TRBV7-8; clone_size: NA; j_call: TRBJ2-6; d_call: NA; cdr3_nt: TGTGCCAGCAGCTTAATACCGGGCCCAAGCTCTGGGGCCAACGTCCTGACTTTC; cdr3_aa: CASSLIPGPSSGANVLTF
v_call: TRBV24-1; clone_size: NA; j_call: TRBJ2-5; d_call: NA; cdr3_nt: TGTGCCACCAGTGGGCCAGGGGAGAGAGAGACCCAGTACTTC; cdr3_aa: CATSGPGERETQYF
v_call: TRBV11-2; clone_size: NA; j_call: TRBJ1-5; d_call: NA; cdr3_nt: TGTGCCAGCAGCTTTGGTCCTCAGCCCCAGCATTTT; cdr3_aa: CASSFGPQPQHF
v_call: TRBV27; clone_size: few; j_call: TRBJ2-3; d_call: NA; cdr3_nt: TGTGCCAGCAGTTATGGCGGGGCTAGCGGCACAGATACGCAGTATTTT; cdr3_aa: CASSYGGASGTDTQYF
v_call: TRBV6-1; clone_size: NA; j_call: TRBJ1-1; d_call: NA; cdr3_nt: TGTGCCAGCATGGAAAATATTGGGCTTCAAGCTTTCTTT; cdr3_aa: CASMENIGLQAFF
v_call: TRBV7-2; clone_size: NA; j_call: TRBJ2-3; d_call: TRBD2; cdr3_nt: TGTGCCAGCAGCCGGGGGAGCGGGGGCACAGATACGCAGTATTTT; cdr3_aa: CASSRGSGGTDTQYF
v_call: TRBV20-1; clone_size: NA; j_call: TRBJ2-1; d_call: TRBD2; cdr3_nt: TGCAGTGCTAGATCGGGAGTAGCGGGCTATGAGCAGTTCTTC; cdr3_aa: CSARSGVAGYEQFF